This T cell receptor beta chain originates from a study of blood T cell repertoires in COVID-19. As for the study in general: The United States, Italy and Spain were the sources of the acute and convalescent COVID-19 samples. Nucleic acid was either cDNA or gDNA, and it came from T cells, B-cell-depleted T cells, or PBMCs.

Trimming stripped 3 bases from V and 3 bases from J, with 8 bases between. CDR3 length: 13 amino acids. Germline-derived CDR1 and CDR2 are ENHRY and SYGVKD. The Seattle site enrolled patients during active infection and followed them longitudinally. Original processing methods: Quantification of nucleated cells was approximated via reference gene primer amplification. Clones were read by immunoSEQ multiplex PCR, and TCRdb kept only the in-frame ones, dropping some. V and J calls and clone size are copied from that table; D and trimming were computed from the DNA. This sample has approximately 75,000 clones, with 80% found just once.

Sequenced material: peripheral blood. The receptor was derived from a middle-aged man with COVID-19, enrolled during active disease. V usage is TRBV10-3 and J usage is TRBJ2-5; D remains ambiguous. Here the CDR3 DNA reads TGTGCCATCAGTGACCCCCGGGAAGAGACCCAGTACTTC. As protein: CAISDPREETQYF.